A selection of T cell receptor beta chains follows, all from one sample in a study of T cells in Graves' hyperthyroidism and ophthalmopathy. TCRdb passed the multiplex PCR reads through MiXCR, listing each CDR3 protein once. The data show hundreds of thousands of distinct CDR3 sequences, 45% seen once. The sequenced sample was peripheral blood or thyroid tissue (not recorded which). These TCRs come from an adult man with Graves' disease, either hyperthyroidism or ophthalmopathy (not recorded which). Both conserved end residues are part of each CDR3. Each record gives: V gene, D gene, clone size, J gene, CDR3 protein, CDR3 DNA. D genes are given only for firm matches. Size values are once, few and many counts, or a class for expanded clones, and some rows have none.

v_call: TRBV24-1; d_call: TRBD1; clone_size: many; j_call: TRBJ1-2; cdr3_aa: CATSESGGLGYGYTF; cdr3_nt: TGTGCCACCAGTGAATCAGGGGGCTTGGGATATGGCTACACCTTC
v_call: TRBV5-1; d_call: .; clone_size: many; j_call: TRBJ1-6; cdr3_aa: CASSLRTDNNSPLHF; cdr3_nt: TGCGCCAGCAGCTTACGTACAGACAATAATTCACCCCTCCACTTT
v_call: TRBV7-7; d_call: .; clone_size: many; j_call: TRBJ2-5; cdr3_aa: CASSLAQRAGPQYF; cdr3_nt: TGTGCTAGCAGCTTAGCTCAGAGAGCAGGCCCCCAGTACTTC
v_call: TRBV7-9; d_call: .; clone_size: .; j_call: TRBJ1-5; cdr3_aa: CASSYDGIQPQHF; cdr3_nt: TGTGCCAGCAGCTATGATGGGATTCAGCCCCAGCATTTT
v_call: TRBV27; d_call: .; clone_size: few; j_call: TRBJ1-2; cdr3_aa: CASSLYRVNTGGYTF; cdr3_nt: TGTGCCAGCAGTTTGTACAGGGTCAACACGGGTGGCTACACCTTC
v_call: TRBV11-2; d_call: TRBD1; clone_size: .; j_call: TRBJ1-1; cdr3_aa: CASRLDRRNTEAFF; cdr3_nt: TGTGCCAGCAGACTGGACAGGCGGAACACTGAAGCTTTCTTT
v_call: TRBV12-3/TRBV12-4; d_call: .; clone_size: few; j_call: TRBJ1-1; cdr3_aa: CASSLKGGGTEAFF; cdr3_nt: TGTGCCAGCAGTCTGAAGGGAGGGGGGACTGAAGCTTTCTTT
v_call: TRBV6-6; d_call: .; clone_size: many; j_call: TRBJ1-1; cdr3_aa: CASSYVGGTEAFF; cdr3_nt: TGTGCCAGCAGTTACGTCGGGGGAACTGAAGCTTTCTTT
v_call: TRBV25-1; d_call: TRBD1; clone_size: .; j_call: TRBJ1-5; cdr3_aa: CASKSSGTVFNQPQHF; cdr3_nt: TGTGCCAGCAAATCATCCGGGACAGTATTCAATCAGCCCCAGCATTTT
v_call: TRBV2; d_call: .; clone_size: .; j_call: TRBJ1-1; cdr3_aa: CASSELARAFF; cdr3_nt: TGTGCCAGCAGTGAGCTGGCCCGAGCTTTCTTT
v_call: TRBV19; d_call: .; clone_size: .; j_call: TRBJ2-5; cdr3_aa: CASSISRSPETQYF; cdr3_nt: TGTGCCAGTAGTATATCGCGGTCCCCAGAGACCCAGTACTTC
v_call: TRBV10-3; d_call: .; clone_size: once; j_call: TRBJ2-7; cdr3_aa: CAISEKGDGNEQYF; cdr3_nt: TGTGCCATCAGCGAAAAGGGGGATGGGAACGAGCAGTACTTC
v_call: TRBV12-3/TRBV12-4; d_call: .; clone_size: .; j_call: TRBJ1-3; cdr3_aa: CASSLGINSGNTIYF; cdr3_nt: TGTGCCAGCAGTTTAGGTATCAACTCTGGAAACACCATATATTTT
v_call: TRBV24-1; d_call: .; clone_size: .; j_call: TRBJ1-6; cdr3_aa: CAVRAENNSPLHF; cdr3_nt: TGTGCCGTCAGGGCCGAAAATAATTCACCCCTCCACTTT
v_call: TRBV7-9; d_call: .; clone_size: many; j_call: TRBJ2-2; cdr3_aa: CASSSTALTGELFF; cdr3_nt: TGTGCCAGCAGCTCGACGGCCCTAACCGGGGAGCTGTTTTTT